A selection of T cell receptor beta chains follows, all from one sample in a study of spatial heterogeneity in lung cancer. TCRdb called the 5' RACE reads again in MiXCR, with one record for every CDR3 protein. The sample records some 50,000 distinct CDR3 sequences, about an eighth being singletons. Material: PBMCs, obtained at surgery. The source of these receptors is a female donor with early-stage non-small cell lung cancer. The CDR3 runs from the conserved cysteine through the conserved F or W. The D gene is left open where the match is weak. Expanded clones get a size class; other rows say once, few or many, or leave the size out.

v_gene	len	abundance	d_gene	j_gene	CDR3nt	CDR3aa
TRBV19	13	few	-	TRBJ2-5	TGTGCCAGTAGTATAGTTCACCAAGAGACCCAGTACTTC	CASSIVHQETQYF
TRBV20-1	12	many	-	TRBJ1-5	TGCAGTGCTAGAGGGCTCGCGTTGCCCCAGCATTTT	CSARGLALPQHF
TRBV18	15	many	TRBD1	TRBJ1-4	TGTGCCAGCTCACCCCGACAGGGTACTAATGAAAAACTGTTTTTT	CASSPRQGTNEKLFF
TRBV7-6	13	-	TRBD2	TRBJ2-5	TGTGCCAGCAGCTTACGCGGGGGAGAGACCCAGTACTTC	CASSLRGGETQYF
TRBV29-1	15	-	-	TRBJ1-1	TGCAGCGTTGAAGGGGGACCGGGGCTTGTGACTGAAGCTTTCTTT	CSVEGGPGLVTEAFF
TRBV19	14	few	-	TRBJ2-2	TGTGCCGGGGGGGACAGCGCGAACACCGGGGAGCTGTTTTTT	CAGGDSANTGELFF
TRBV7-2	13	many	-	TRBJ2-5	TGTGCCAGCAGCCCCTCCGGGGAAGAGACCCAGTACTTC	CASSPSGEETQYF
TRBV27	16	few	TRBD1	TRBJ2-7	TGTGCCAGCAGTCTCCGGGACAGGGGCGGGGAGGTGGAGCAGTACTTC	CASSLRDRGGEVEQYF
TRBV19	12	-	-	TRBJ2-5	TGTGCCAGTAGTACGGTACCGGGGAGCCAGTACTTC	CASSTVPGSQYF
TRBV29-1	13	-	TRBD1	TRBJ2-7	TGCAGCGTTCAAGGGACAGGCCCCTACGAGCAGTACTTC	CSVQGTGPYEQYF
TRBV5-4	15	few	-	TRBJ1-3	TGTGCCAGCAGCTTGGCGGGGTTCTCTGGAAACACCATATATTTT	CASSLAGFSGNTIYF